This T cell receptor (beta chain) was profiled in a study of regulatory T cells in long-lasting Graves disease. Libraries of TCR beta came from iRepertoire HTBI primers plus Arm-PCR of CDR3 regions. TCRdb recomputed calls from the multiplex PCR reads with MiXCR, one row per CDR3 protein. The data contain 300,000 to 350,000 distinct CDR3 sequences, 20% of them singletons. Time point noted: persistent/refractory GD, antithyroid drugs over 5 years with positive TRAb. RNA isolated from PBMCs was used to make the TCR library. Trimming removed 4 bases from V and 5 bases from J, with 18 bases in between. In germline, CDR1 is SGHRS, CDR2 YFSETQ. CDR3 length: 15 residues. General study points: Public clonotype sharing was higher in persistent than newly diagnosed patients.

This clonotype occurred many times. Its antigen is unidentified. V gene TRBV5-1 combines with J gene TRBJ1-1, with a possible D match to TRBD1 (6 bases). This specimen was peripheral blood mononuclear cells (PBMCs), taken when the disease was refractory, from a patient treated with antithyroid drugs. The origin of this receptor is a female donor with Graves disease. CDR3 sequence (DNA): TGCGCCAGCAGCCCCTTACAGGGAGGAAGAACTGAAGCTTTCTTT. This sequence encodes CASSPLQGGRTEAFF.